Reported below is one T cell receptor (beta chain). The antigen remains undetermined. The sample comes from a study of cytomegalovirus exposure and HLA in healthy donors. Findings and caveats of the study: Later analysis demonstrated an association between a missense DCLRE1C variant and TCR beta V- and J-gene trimming. DRB1 had the most TCR associations and HLA-C the fewest, a later analysis found, with rates varying by HLA locus.

Losses at the gene ends were 4 bases for V and 4 bases for J; bases not matched to a gene: 4. Per the germline V gene, CDR1 is SGHDT and CDR2 is YYEEEE. The CDR3 has 15 amino acids. PCR used 60 Vbeta primers and 13 Jbeta primers. The table came from immunoSEQ multiplex PCR; TCRdb's copy has only in-frame clones and leaves some out. The table includes 90,000 to 110,000 clones, roughly 76% detected once. The receptor's source is a woman between 50 and 59 years old in good health and CMV-seropositive. The sample taken for sequencing was PBMCs. The V gene is TRBV5-6, the J gene TRBJ2-1; TRBD2 agrees at 11 bases. CDR3 in DNA: TGTGCCAGCAGCCCCGGGACTAGCGGTTACAATGAGCAGTTCTTC. It codes for CASSPGTSGYNEQFF.